The source of this TCR beta chain is a study of Ad26.COV2.S vaccination and SARS-CoV-2 variants. Study information: In the study, Ad26.COV2.S was injected intramuscularly once, or twice 56 days apart. Study-wide points: The TCR breadth and depth analyses may have produced an underestimate of total T cell responses.

TCRdb's copy holds only in-frame clones and misses some; the assay was immunoSEQ multiplex PCR. The profile covers roughly 320,000 clones, with about 86% appearing a single time and more than 1.5% taken by the ten largest. Germline CDR1 is MGHDK and CDR2 is SYGVNS. Trimming shortened V by 1 base and J by 4 bases, and 10 bases separated the two germline ends. The CDR3 covers 14 residues. In the case of this clone: What it binds is not known.

As for treatment: around 19 received Ad26.COV2.S at low or high dose, single or two shots; about 5 received placebo; per-sample allocation not given. Sampling was done on day 63 after the first vaccine or placebo injection. The starting material was peripheral blood, obtained in a trial of Ad26.COV2.S vaccine versus placebo. The source is a person between 18 and 65 years old who received the Ad26.COV2.S COVID-19 vaccine or a placebo. The rearrangement links TRBV25-1 to TRBJ1-1; no clear D gene. CDR3 region: CASSELVKGTEAFF. The CDR3, as DNA: TGTGCCAGCAGTGAATTAGTGAAGGGCACTGAAGCTTTCTTT. Based on the CDR3 plus reference TRBV25-1 and TRBJ1-1, the full variable domain is EADIYQTPRYLVIGTGKKITLECSQTMGHDKMYWYQQDPGMELHLIHYSYGVNSTEKGDLSSESTVSRIRTEHFPLTLESARPSHTSQYLCASSELVKGTEAFFGQGTRLTVV.